Below, one TCR beta chain is given with its context. The clone's antigen remains unknown. No clone much larger than this one lies a single base away; base qualities are absent. The entry originates in a study of PD-1 blockade in classical Hodgkin lymphoma (dated by TCRdb to 2020 to 2021). Background on the whole study: Nivolumab dosing was 3 mg/kg intravenously every 2 weeks, continuing until either disease progression or unacceptable toxicity. A peripheral blood immune signature of response to PD-1 blockade in classical Hodgkin lymphoma was defined using TCR beta sequencing and CyTOF. Summary of the overall study and its limitations: By C4D1, a significant rise was seen in CD4+ TCR diversity but not in CD8+ TCR diversity (p=0.0027 vs p=0.16), and the rise was most apparent among complete responders (p=0.02). Diversity was lower in patients who began nivolumab less than 1 year after ASCT, so these patients were left out of later analyses to avoid confounding by immune reconstitution. The study covered only a single clinical trial cohort, and the causes of the repertoire differences, possibly disease activity or prior therapy, were still not defined. Trial patients achieving complete response had baseline diversity similar to newly diagnosed patients, whereas partial responders and progressors had significantly lower diversity. Newly diagnosed patients were reported to have lower baseline TCR diversity than healthy donors, and relapsed/refractory patients were reported to have lower baseline TCR diversity still.

Genomic DNA was extracted with the Qiagen DNeasy kit from unsorted PBMCs and from negatively selected CD4+ and CD8+ fractions. Amplification of TCR beta CDR3 regions was done by immunoSEQ multiplex PCR with primers that anneal to V and J segments. A synthetic immune receptor repertoire was used to minimize amplification bias, and remaining bias was computationally removed after sequencing. The authors' analysis ran thus. Custom Python scripts were used to quantify repertoire diversity as the Shannon entropy index. Unsorted, CD4+ and CD8+ repertoires were analyzed separately, except in combined analyses where CD4+ and CD8+ sequences were merged in silico. A clone was considered expanded if an increase in frequency of at least 2-fold after treatment relative to C1D1 was found, and a pseudocount of 0.5 was applied to clones undetected at baseline. Singleton clones were defined as clones with 0 or 1 copy at C1D1, and non-singleton clones were defined as clones with 2 or more copies. Clones expanded in unsorted samples were assigned a CD4+, CD8+ or unknown annotation through matching of protein sequences in sorted samples from the same patient. Diversity changes from C1D1 to C4D1 were tested in paired samples using Wilcoxon tests. TCRdb re-hosts the immuneACCESS table, in-frame sequences only. Its copies lack some clones; in the studies checked, an unresolved V gene accounts for under half of them, and the cause for the rest is not known. The V and J calls and clone size are taken from that table; D and trimming were inferred from the DNA. The sample records almost 85,000 clones, 89% of which are singletons. The ten largest account for 20% to 25% of the sample.

The time point label, read with the paper, signifies: cycle 1 day 1 (C1D1), immediately before nivolumab initiation. Relapse after autologous stem cell transplantation had occurred in all trial patients, and cohorts A, B and C were distinguished by prior brentuximab vedotin exposure. A total of under 70 patients with relapsed/refractory classical Hodgkin lymphoma made up the trial cohort, and each patient's best overall response was complete response, partial response or progressive disease. Single-agent nivolumab was administered to trial patients in the multi-cohort phase II CheckMate 205 trial. An independent review committee assessed best overall response by applying the 2007 International Working Group response criteria. PBMCs from the trial were collected at three points: immediately before nivolumab initiation (C1D1), and during therapy at cycle 2 day 1 and cycle 4 day 1. Peripheral blood was collected in 8 mL Vacutainer Cell Preparation Tubes, from which PBMCs were isolated by centrifugation and then cryopreserved.

The CDR3 starts with the cysteine, ends with the phenylalanine, and has 15 residues. Only the CDR3 portion is preserved as DNA: 45 bases, with reading frame beginning at the first base. From the germline V gene, CDR1 is SGHAT and CDR2 is FQNNGV. Between the V and J ends, shortened by 0 bases and 5 bases respectively, the junction contains 11 bases. This receptor was taken from a human donor with classical Hodgkin lymphoma. The rearrangement combines TRBV11-2 with TRBJ1-3; no D gene can be assigned with confidence. The source material was peripheral blood mononuclear cells (PBMCs), sampled at baseline. CDR3 protein: CASSLEQRERNTIYF. In nucleotides, the sequence is TGTGCCAGCAGCTTAGAACAGCGCGAAAGAAACACCATATATTTT.